The 20 T cell receptor beta chains in this list originate from one sample, sequenced in a study of Ad26.COV2.S vaccination and SARS-CoV-2 variants. Treatment of the sample: some 20 received Ad26.COV2.S at low or high dose, single or two shots; 5 received placebo; per-sample allocation not given. Samples analyzed were those drawn on day 63 after the first vaccine or placebo injection. Produced via immunoSEQ multiplex PCR; TCRdb's table is partial and in-frame only. The sample records approximately 480,000 clones, roughly 87% being singletons. This sample comprised peripheral blood, obtained in a trial of Ad26.COV2.S vaccine versus placebo. All receptors derive from a person between 18 and 65 years old who received the Ad26.COV2.S COVID-19 vaccine or a placebo.

In this sample, this clone turned up a few times. This chain links TRBV27 with TRBJ1-4; D might be TRBD1 (5 bases). Per the germline V gene, CDR1 is MNHEY and CDR2 is SMNVEV (reference sequence). V dropped 2 bases and J dropped 7 bases, with 11 bases sitting between them. The CDR3 runs 14 residues. The CDR3: CASSLQGYGEKLFF. The CDR3 region has the DNA TGTGCCAGCAGTTTACAGGGTTACGGTGAAAAACTGTTTTTT.

The chain joins TRBV27 to TRBJ2-5; a weak D match, TRBD2 (6 bases). The CDR3 is 13 amino acids. V dropped 3 bases and J dropped 5 bases, with 10 bases sitting between them. Germline V gene data show CDR1 as MNHEY and CDR2 as SMNVEV (reference sequence). CDR3 nucleotide sequence: TGTGCCAGCAGTTTCCGTGGGAGGGAGACCCAGTACTTC. Its protein product is CASSFRGRETQYF.

The chain employs TRBV9 and TRBJ2-3, with D hard to call. Per the germline V gene, CDR1 is SGDLS and CDR2 is YYNGEE. The CDR3 covers 14 residues. The V and J ends lost 0 bases and 5 bases respectively, with 10 bases between them. CDR3 DNA sequence: TGTGCCAGCAGCGTAGTGATGGGTGGAGATACGCAGTATTTT. As protein: CASSVVMGGDTQYF. The full variable domain, in which reference TRBV9 and TRBJ2-3 provide the parts outside the CDR3, is DSGVTQTPKHLITATGQRVTLRCSPRSGDLSVYWYQQSLDQGLQFLIQYYNGEERAKGNILERFSAQQFPDLHSELNLSSLELGDSALYFCASSVVMGGDTQYFGPGTRLTVL.

This clone rates as medium-sized. The chain joins TRBV27 to TRBJ2-7; no definite D call. The CDR3 loop spans 12 amino acids. Germline CDR1 is MNHEY and CDR2 is SMNVEV (reference sequence). V was cut by 5 bases and J by 2 bases, with 7 bases left in between. CDR3 region: CASSHGPYEQYF. In DNA, the CDR3 is TGTGCCAGCAGTCACGGACCCTACGAGCAGTACTTC.

The chain joins TRBV27 to TRBJ2-5; D may be TRBD1 or TRBD2 (6 bases each). V was shortened by 7 bases and J by 4 bases, with 19 bases between the two germline ends. Germline-derived CDR1 and CDR2 are MNHEY and SMNVEV (reference sequence). The CDR3 has 15 amino acids. In nucleotides, the CDR3 is TGTGCCAGCACCCCCCGGGGGCGCGACGGAGAGACCCAGTACTTC. This translates into CASTPRGRDGETQYF.

The chain uses TRBV9 and TRBJ1-2; a possible D gene is TRBD1 (5 bases). V shed 4 bases and J shed 10 bases, with 17 bases lying between them. The CDR3 covers 13 residues. Germline CDR1 is SGDLS and CDR2 is YYNGEE. The CDR3 bases are TGTGCCAGCAGCACCGGGGCTCTATGGGACTACACCTTC. This encodes CASSTGALWDYTF.

This chain uses TRBV6-6 with TRBJ2-1; tentative D call: TRBD2 (5 bases). This CDR3 spans 13 amino acids. In germline, CDR1 is MNHNY, CDR2 SVGAGI (reference sequence). The germline V and J ends were trimmed by 5 bases and 12 bases, with 17 bases remaining between them. Here the CDR3 DNA reads TGTGCCAGCAGTCCCGGACTGGGCCTCGGGCAGTTCTTC. Translated, it gives CASSPGLGLGQFF.

The chain joins TRBV19 to TRBJ2-3, with TRBD2 as a possible D gene (5 bases). The V end was cut by 3 bases, the J end by 3 bases, with 13 bases between. Looked up from germline, CDR1 is LNHDA and CDR2 is SQIVND (reference sequence). The CDR3 has 15 residues. The CDR3 bases are TGTGCCAGTAGTATTTTGGCTAGCACAACAGATACGCAGTATTTT. This sequence encodes CASSILASTTDTQYF.

The chain is built from TRBV15 and TRBJ2-4; D remains ambiguous. V was clipped by 2 bases and J by 8 bases, with 10 bases between them. The germline gives CDR1 LNHNV, CDR2 YYDKDF (reference sequence). The CDR3 contains 13 residues. CDR3 protein: CATSRPPYDIQYF. CDR3 nucleotide sequence: TGTGCCACCAGCAGACCCCCGTACGACATTCAGTACTTC.

This sequence joins TRBV15 and TRBJ2-2, with D uncertain. Per the germline V gene, CDR1 is LNHNV and CDR2 is YYDKDF (reference sequence). V was clipped by 2 bases and J by 3 bases, with 4 bases between them. This CDR3 has 13 amino acids. The CDR3 loop is CATSRSDTGELFF. CDR3 bases: TGTGCCACCAGCAGATCTGACACCGGGGAGCTGTTTTTT.

This chain uses TRBV7-2 with TRBJ1-1; a weak D match, TRBD1 (6 bases). Germline-derived CDR1 and CDR2 are SGHTA and FQGNSA. This CDR3 has 15 amino acids. V gave up 3 bases and J gave up 1 base, with 12 bases separating them. The CDR3 sequence: CASSFRQAPNTEAFF. In nucleotides, the CDR3 is TGTGCCAGCAGCTTCAGACAGGCACCGAACACTGAAGCTTTCTTT.

The V call is TRBV28, the J call TRBJ1-6; 7 bases align to TRBD1. CDR1 is MDHEN, CDR2 SYDVKM, per germline. The ends lost 9 bases at V and 5 bases at J; junction bases unmatched: 7. This CDR3 has 14 amino acids. The CDR3: CASYPGQHNSPLHF. As DNA, the CDR3 is TGTGCCAGTTATCCGGGACAGCATAATTCACCCCTCCACTTT. The variable domain in full, with the rest retrieved from reference TRBV28 and TRBJ1-6, is DVKVTQSSRYLVKRTGEKVFLECVQDMDHENMFWYRQDPGLGLRLIYFSYDVKMKEKGDIPEGYSVSREKKERFSLILESASTNQTSMYLCASYPGQHNSPLHFGNGTRLTVT.

This chain connects TRBV3-1 (or the pseudogene TRBV3-2) to TRBJ2-1, with a weak D call TRBD2 (6 bases). This CDR3 region has 14 residues. Trimming removed 4 bases from V and 2 bases from J, with 9 bases in between. Germline assignment: CDR1 LGHDT and CDR2 YNNKEL (reference sequence). The CDR3 region has the DNA TGTGCCAGCAGCCTGGGGGGTCCCTACAATGAGCAGTTCTTC. Its translation is CASSLGGPYNEQFF.

The rearrangement joins TRBV7-8 to TRBJ1-2; TRBD1 matches at 9 bases. This CDR3 contains 16 residues. Germline V gene sequence: CDR1 SGHVS, CDR2 FQNEAQ. Trimming took 4 bases from V and 4 from J; bases not matched to a gene: 10. CDR3 in amino acids: CASSYDRGRVGYGYTF. CDR3 bases: TGTGCCAGCAGCTACGACAGGGGGAGGGTAGGCTATGGCTACACCTTC.

The rearrangement uses TRBV6-5 and TRBJ1-1, with TRBD1 as a possible D gene (6 bases). Trimming removed 7 bases from V and 4 bases from J, with 16 bases in between. Germline lookup yields CDR1 MNHEY and CDR2 SVGAGI. The CDR3 has 14 amino acids. As DNA, the CDR3 is TGTGCCAGCAAATTCGGCCAGGGGTTCACTGAAGCTTTCTTT. Protein: CASKFGQGFTEAFF.

As regards this clone: The same CDR3 also results from other DNA sequences found in this sample. The J gene is TRBJ2-1, the V gene TRBV9; D is unresolved. Germline values: CDR1 SGDLS, CDR2 YYNGEE. V lost 2 bases, J lost 4 bases, and 7 bases lay in between. This CDR3 is 13 amino acids long. CDR3 residues: CASSVGSYNEQFF. The CDR3 region has the DNA TGTGCCAGCAGCGTGGGCAGTTACAATGAGCAGTTCTTC.

The rearrangement joins TRBV7-3 to TRBJ2-7; the D gene is possibly TRBD1 (7 bases). The CDR3 totals 14 residues. Trimming stripped 2 bases from V and 4 bases from J, with 12 bases between. Germline V CDR1 and CDR2: SGHTA, FQGTGA. CDR3 DNA sequence: TGTGCCAGCAGCTTACAACAGGGGAGGTACGAGCAGTACTTC. This gives the protein CASSLQQGRYEQYF.

The chain links TRBV2 to TRBJ2-1, with D possibly TRBD2 on 5 matching bases. This CDR3 is built from 17 residues. The V and J ends lost 7 bases and 2 bases respectively, with 21 bases between them. Germline CDR1 and CDR2: SNHLY and FYNNEI. The CDR3 loop is CASTAPGEADTYNEQFF. The CDR3 region has the DNA TGTGCCAGCACCGCTCCTGGAGAAGCGGATACCTACAATGAGCAGTTCTTC.

The rearrangement links TRBV27 to TRBJ2-7, with 11 positions matching TRBD2. This CDR3 spans 15 amino acids. V was clipped by 6 bases and J by 7 bases; unmatched bases: 11. CDR1 MNHEY and CDR2 SMNVEV come from the germline V gene (reference sequence). The DNA of the CDR3 is TGTGCCAGCAGGGACCCTAGCGGGAGGACTGGGGAGCAGTACTTC. Translation gives CASRDPSGRTGEQYF.

V gene TRBV9 combines with J gene TRBJ2-7; 8 nucleotides match TRBD1. The V segment lost 4 bases and the J segment 2 bases; nucleotides outside the gene matches: 14. The CDR3 length is 17 residues. Per the germline V gene, CDR1 is SGDLS and CDR2 is YYNGEE. This CDR3 reads CASSLHAGGAGTYEQYF. CDR3 sequence (DNA): TGTGCCAGCAGCCTACACGCAGGGGGCGCGGGGACCTACGAGCAGTACTTC.